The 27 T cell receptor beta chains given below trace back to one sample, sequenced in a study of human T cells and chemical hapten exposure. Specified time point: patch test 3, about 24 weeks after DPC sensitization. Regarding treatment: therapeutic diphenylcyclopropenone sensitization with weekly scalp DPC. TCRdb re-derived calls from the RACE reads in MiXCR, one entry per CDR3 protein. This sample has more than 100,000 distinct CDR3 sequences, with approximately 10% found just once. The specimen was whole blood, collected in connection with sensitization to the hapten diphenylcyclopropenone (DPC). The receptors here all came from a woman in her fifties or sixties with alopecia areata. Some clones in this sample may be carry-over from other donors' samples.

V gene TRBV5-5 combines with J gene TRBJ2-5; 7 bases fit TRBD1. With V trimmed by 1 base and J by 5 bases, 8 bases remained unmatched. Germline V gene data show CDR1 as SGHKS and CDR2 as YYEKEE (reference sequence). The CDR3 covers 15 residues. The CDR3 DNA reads TGTGCCAGCAGCTTGATACAGGGGATAGGGGAGACCCAGTACTTC. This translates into CASSLIQGIGETQYF. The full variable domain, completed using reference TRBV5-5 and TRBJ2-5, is DAGVTQSPTHLIKTRGQQVTLRCSPISGHKSVSWYQQVLGQGPQFIFQYYEKEERGRGNFPDRFSARQFPNYSSELNVNALLLGDSALYLCASSLIQGIGETQYFGPGTRLLVL.

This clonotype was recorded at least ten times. CDR3 sequence: CASSSSRDSHLSWYF. The CDR3 region has the DNA TGTGCCAGCAGTTCAAGCCGGGACTCCCACCTCTCTTGGTACTTC. This sequence joins TRBV28 and TRBJ2-7, with D perhaps TRBD2 (6 bases). This CDR3 comprises 15 residues. V was cut by 4 bases and J by 12 bases, with 25 bases left in between. CDR1 and CDR2 from the germline V gene are MDHEN and SYDVKM.

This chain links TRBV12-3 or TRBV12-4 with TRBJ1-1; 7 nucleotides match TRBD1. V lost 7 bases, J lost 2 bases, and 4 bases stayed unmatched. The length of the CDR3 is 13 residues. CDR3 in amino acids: CASTRDSNTEAFF. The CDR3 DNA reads TGTGCCAGCACCCGGGACAGCAACACTGAAGCTTTCTTT.

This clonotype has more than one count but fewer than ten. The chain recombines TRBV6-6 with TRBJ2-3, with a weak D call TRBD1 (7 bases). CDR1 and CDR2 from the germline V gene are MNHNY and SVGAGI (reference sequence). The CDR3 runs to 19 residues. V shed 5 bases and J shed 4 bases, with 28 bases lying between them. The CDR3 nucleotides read TGTGCCAGCAGTCGACTCTTTCCCGGGGGCGGAGGGGGCCCAGATACGCAGTATTTT. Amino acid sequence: CASSRLFPGGGGGPDTQYF.

The DNA for the CDR3 is TGTGCCAGCACCCAAGGACAAGGCGGGGAGCTGTTTTTT. This sequence encodes CASTQGQGGELFF. V is TRBV28 and J is TRBJ2-2; perhaps TRBD1 as D (5 bases). The germline CDR1 and CDR2 sequences are MDHEN and SYDVKM. The CDR3 contains 13 residues. The V and J ends lost 7 bases and 7 bases respectively, with 13 bases between them. The complete variable domain, with remaining parts taken from reference TRBV28 and TRBJ2-2, reads DVKVTQSSRYLVKRTGEKVFLECVQDMDHENMFWYRQDPGLGLRLIYFSYDVKMKEKGDIPEGYSVSREKKERFSLILESASTNQTSMYLCASTQGQGGELFFGEGSRLTVL.

CDR3: CAISGSEEEKLFF. As DNA, the CDR3 is TGTGCCATCAGTGGTTCAGAGGAGGAAAAACTGTTTTTT. The chain carries TRBV10-3 and TRBJ1-4; the D is unclear. Trimming removed 4 bases from V and 8 bases from J, with 11 bases in between. Germline V gene data show CDR1 as ENHRY and CDR2 as SYGVKD. The CDR3 runs 13 residues.

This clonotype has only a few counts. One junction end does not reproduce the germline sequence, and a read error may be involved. The CDR3 reads CASSQDWNSGYGQYF. The CDR3 region has the DNA TGCGCCAGCAGCCAAGATTGGAATAGCGGCTACGGGCAGTACTTC. The chain has TRBV4-1 and TRBJ2-7, with D perhaps matching TRBD2 (6 bases). The CDR3 runs to 15 residues. Germline CDR1 MGHRA, CDR2 YSYEKL.

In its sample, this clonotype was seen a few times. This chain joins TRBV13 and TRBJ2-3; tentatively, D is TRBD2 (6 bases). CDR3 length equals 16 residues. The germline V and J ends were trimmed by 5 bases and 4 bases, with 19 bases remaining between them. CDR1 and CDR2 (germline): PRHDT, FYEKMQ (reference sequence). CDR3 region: CASSLKKVAEADTQYF. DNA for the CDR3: TGTGCCAGCAGCCTCAAAAAGGTAGCGGAAGCAGATACGCAGTATTTT.

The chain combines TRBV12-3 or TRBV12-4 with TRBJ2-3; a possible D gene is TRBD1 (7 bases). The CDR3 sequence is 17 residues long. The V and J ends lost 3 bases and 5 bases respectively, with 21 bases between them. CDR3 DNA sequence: TGTGCCAGCAGTTTTAACGCGGGACAGTCTTCAATAGATACGCAGTATTTT. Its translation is CASSFNAGQSSIDTQYF.

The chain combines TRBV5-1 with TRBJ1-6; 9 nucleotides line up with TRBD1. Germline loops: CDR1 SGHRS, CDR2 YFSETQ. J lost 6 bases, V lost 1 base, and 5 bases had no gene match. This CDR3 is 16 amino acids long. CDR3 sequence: CASSLQTGGTNSPLHF. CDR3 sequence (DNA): TGCGCCAGCAGCTTGCAGACAGGGGGGACTAATTCACCCCTCCACTTT. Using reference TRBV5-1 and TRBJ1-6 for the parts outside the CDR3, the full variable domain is KAGVTQTPRYLIKTRGQQVTLSCSPISGHRSVSWYQQTPGQGLQFLFEYFSETQRNKGNFPGRFSGRQFSNSRSEMNVSTLELGDSALYLCASSLQTGGTNSPLHFGNGTRLTVT.

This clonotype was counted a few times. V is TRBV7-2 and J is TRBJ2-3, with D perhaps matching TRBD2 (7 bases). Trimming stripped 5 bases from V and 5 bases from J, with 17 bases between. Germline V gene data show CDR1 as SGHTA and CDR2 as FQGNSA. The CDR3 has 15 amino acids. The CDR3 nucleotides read TGTGCCAGCAGCACCGGTCGGGGGGCCCTAGATACGCAGTATTTT. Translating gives CASSTGRGALDTQYF.

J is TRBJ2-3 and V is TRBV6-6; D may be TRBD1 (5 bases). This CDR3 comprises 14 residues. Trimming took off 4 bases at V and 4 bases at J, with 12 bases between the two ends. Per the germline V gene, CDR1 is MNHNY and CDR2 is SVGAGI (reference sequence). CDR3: CASSLGADADTQYF. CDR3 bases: TGTGCCAGCAGTTTAGGGGCTGACGCAGATACGCAGTATTTT.

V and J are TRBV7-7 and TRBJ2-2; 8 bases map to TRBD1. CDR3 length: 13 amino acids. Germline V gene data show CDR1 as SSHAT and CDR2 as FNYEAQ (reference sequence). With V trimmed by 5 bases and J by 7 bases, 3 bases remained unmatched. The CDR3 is CASSPGGIGELFF. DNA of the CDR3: TGTGCCAGCAGCCCAGGGGGCATCGGGGAGCTGTTTTTT.

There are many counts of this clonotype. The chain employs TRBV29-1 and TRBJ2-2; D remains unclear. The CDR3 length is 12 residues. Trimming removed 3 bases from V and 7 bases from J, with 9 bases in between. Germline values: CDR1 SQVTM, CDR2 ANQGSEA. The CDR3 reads CSVDAVGGELFF. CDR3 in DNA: TGCAGCGTTGACGCTGTGGGCGGGGAGCTGTTTTTT.

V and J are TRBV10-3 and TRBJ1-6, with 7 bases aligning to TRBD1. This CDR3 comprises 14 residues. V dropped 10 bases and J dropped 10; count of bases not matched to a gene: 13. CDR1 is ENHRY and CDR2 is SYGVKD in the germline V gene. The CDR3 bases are TGTGCCACCCGGGACAGCCCCTCGGCGTCACCCCTCCACTTT. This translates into CATRDSPSASPLHF.

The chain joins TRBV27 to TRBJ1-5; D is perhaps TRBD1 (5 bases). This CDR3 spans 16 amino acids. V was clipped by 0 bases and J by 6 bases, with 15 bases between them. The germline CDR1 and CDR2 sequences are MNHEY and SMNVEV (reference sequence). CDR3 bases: TGTGCCAGCAGTTTATCGCCTCAGGGCCGAGGTCAGCCCCAGCATTTT. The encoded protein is CASSLSPQGRGQPQHF.

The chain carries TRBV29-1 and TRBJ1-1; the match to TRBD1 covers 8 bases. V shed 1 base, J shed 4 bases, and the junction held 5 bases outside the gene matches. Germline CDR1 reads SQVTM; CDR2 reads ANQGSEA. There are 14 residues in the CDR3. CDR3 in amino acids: CSVEGAGGRTEAFF. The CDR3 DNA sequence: TGCAGCGTTGAAGGGGCAGGGGGCCGCACTGAAGCTTTCTTT.

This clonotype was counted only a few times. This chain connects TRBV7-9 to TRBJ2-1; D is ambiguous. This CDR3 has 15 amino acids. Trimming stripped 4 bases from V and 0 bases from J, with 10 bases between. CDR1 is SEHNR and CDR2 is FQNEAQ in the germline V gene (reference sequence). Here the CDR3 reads CASSSHRSSYNEQFF. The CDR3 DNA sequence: TGTGCCAGCAGCTCCCATCGTAGCTCCTACAATGAGCAGTTCTTC.

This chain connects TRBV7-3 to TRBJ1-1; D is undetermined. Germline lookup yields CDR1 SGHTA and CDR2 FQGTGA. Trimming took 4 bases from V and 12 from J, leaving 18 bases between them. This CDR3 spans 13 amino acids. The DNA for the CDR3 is TGTGCCAGCAGCTCAGAGCTTCAAGGTCTAACTTTCTTT. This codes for CASSSELQGLTFF.

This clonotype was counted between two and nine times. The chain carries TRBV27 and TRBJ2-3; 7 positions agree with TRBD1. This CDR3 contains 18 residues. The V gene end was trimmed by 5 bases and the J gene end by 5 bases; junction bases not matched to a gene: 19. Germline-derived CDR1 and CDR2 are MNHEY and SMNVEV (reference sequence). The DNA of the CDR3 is TGTGCCAGCAGTCTAACATTCTCACAGGGGCGACGTGGAGATACGCAGTATTTT. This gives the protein CASSLTFSQGRRGDTQYF.

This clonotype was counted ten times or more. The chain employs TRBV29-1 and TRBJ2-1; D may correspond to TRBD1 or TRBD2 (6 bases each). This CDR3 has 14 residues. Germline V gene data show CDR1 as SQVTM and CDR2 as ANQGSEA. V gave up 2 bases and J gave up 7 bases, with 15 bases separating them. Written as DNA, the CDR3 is TGCAGCGTTGAAAGGGGGGCGGCTAGGAATGAGCAGTTCTTC. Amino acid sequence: CSVERGAARNEQFF.

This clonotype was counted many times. The CDR3 reads CSVPGYSKVSAQYF. CDR3 coding DNA: TGCAGCGTGCCTGGGTACTCAAAAGTTTCGGCGCAGTATTTT. This chain links TRBV29-1 with TRBJ2-3; D call uncertain. V lost 6 bases to trimming and J lost 10 bases, with 23 bases between them. This CDR3 is 14 amino acids long. Germline lookup yields CDR1 SQVTM and CDR2 ANQGSEA.

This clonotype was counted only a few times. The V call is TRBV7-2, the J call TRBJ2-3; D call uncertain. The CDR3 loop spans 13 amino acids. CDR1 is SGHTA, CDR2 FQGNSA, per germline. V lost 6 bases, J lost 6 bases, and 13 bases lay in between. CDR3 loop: CASRQEVWDTQYF. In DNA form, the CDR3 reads TGTGCCAGCAGGCAAGAGGTCTGGGATACGCAGTATTTT.

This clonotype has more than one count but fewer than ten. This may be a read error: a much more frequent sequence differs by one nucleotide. The CDR3 sequence: CASSWTSTTDTQYF. The CDR3 nucleotides are TGTGCCAGCAGCTGGACTAGTACCACAGATACGCAGTATTTT. The chain carries TRBV6-6 and TRBJ2-3; 7 bases align to TRBD2. Trimming at V came to 6 bases and at J to 2 bases, leaving 5 bases not matched to a gene. Per germline, CDR1 MNHNY and CDR2 SVGAGI (reference sequence). This CDR3 is built from 14 residues.

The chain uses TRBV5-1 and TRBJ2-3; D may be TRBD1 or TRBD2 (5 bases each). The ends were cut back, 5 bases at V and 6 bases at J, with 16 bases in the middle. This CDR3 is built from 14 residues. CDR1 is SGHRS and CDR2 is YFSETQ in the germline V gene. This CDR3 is CASSSGTFKDTQYF. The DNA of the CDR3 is TGCGCCAGCAGTTCCGGGACGTTTAAGGATACGCAGTATTTT.

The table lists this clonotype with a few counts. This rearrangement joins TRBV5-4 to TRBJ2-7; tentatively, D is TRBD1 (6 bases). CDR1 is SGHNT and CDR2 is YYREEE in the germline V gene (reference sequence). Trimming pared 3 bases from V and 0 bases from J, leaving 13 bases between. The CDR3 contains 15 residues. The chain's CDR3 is CASSSTGQSSYEQYF. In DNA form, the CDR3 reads TGTGCCAGCAGCTCGACAGGACAGAGCTCCTACGAGCAGTACTTC.

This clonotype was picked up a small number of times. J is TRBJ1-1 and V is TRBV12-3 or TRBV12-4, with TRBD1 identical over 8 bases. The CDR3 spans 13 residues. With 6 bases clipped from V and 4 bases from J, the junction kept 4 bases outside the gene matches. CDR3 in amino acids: CASRLDRATEAFF. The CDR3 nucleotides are TGTGCCAGCAGGCTGGACAGGGCCACTGAAGCTTTCTTT.